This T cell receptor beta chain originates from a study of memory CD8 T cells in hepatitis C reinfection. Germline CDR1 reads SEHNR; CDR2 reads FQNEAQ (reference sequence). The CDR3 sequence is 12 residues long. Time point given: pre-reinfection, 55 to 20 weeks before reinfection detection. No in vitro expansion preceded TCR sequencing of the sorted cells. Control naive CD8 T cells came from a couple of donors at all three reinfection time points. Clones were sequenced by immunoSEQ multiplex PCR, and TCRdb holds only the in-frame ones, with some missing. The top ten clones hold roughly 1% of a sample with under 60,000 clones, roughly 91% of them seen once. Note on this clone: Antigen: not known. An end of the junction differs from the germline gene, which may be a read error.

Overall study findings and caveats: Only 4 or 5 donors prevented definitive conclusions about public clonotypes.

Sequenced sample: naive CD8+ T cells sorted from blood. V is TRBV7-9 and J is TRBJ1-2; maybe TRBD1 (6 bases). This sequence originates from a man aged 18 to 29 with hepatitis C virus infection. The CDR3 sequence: CASSLDSYRYTF. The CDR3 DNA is TGTGCCAGCAGCCTGGACAGCTATCGCTACACCTTC.